This T cell receptor beta chain was identified during a study of beta chain features in type 1 diabetes. The wider study: Examination spanned around 100,000,000 sorted cells from all samples.

One heparinised draw of blood, averaging roughly 110 mL, came from each donor. It was via CD45RO/CCR7/CD25/CD127/CD95/CD27 that CD4+ naive, central memory, regulatory and stem cell-like memory cells were sorted. This clone has just a few counts. Germline CDR1 LNHDA, CDR2 SQIVND (reference sequence). V lost 5 bases to trimming and J lost 0 bases; unmatched junction nucleotides: 4. The CDR3 totals 15 residues. cDNA synthesis used the whole RNA isolate, giving expressed TCRB sequences. Read counts averaged roughly 3.5 million for samples of naive, central memory and regulatory T cells. Method: immunoSEQ multiplex PCR; TCRdb's copy keeps in-frame clones and lacks some. The sample holds around 240,000 clones, 9.6% seen once.

The sequencing input was naive CD4+ T cells from blood. This chain links TRBV19 with TRBJ1-1; 9 nucleotides agree with TRBD1. This TCR came from a woman between 18 and 30 years old in good health. CDR3 bases: TGTGCCAGTAGTTTCCGGACAGGGGTGAACACTGAAGCTTTCTTT. Its translation: CASSFRTGVNTEAFF.